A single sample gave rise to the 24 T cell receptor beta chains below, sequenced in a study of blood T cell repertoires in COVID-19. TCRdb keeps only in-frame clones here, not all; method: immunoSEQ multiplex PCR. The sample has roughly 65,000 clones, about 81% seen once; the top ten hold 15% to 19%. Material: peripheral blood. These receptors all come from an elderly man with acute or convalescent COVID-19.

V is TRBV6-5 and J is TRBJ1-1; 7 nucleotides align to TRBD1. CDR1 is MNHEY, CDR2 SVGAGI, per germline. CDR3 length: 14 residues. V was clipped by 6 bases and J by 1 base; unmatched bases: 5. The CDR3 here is CASRPGGRNTEAFF. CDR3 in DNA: TGTGCCAGCAGGCCAGGGGGAAGGAACACTGAAGCTTTCTTT.

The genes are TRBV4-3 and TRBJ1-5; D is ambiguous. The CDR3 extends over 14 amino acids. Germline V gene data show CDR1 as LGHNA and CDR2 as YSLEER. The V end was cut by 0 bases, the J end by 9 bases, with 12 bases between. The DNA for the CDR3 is TGCGCCAGCAGCCAAGATATCCGCGGAGGGCCCCAGCATTTT. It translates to CASSQDIRGGPQHF.

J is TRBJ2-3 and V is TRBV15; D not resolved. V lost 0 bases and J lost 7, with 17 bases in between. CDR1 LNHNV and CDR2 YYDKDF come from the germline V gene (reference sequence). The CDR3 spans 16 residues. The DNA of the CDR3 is TGTGCCACCAGCAGAGATCAGGCCCATCCCCCTAATACGCAGTATTTT. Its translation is CATSRDQAHPPNTQYF.

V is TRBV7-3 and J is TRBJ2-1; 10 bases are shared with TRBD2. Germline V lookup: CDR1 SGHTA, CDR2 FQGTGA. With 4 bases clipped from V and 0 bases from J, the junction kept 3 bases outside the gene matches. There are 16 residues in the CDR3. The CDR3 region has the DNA TGTGCCAGCAGCTGGACTAGCGGAAGCTCCTACAATGAGCAGTTCTTC. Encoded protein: CASSWTSGSSYNEQFF. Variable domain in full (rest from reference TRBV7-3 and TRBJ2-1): GAGVSQTPSNKVTEKGKYVELRCDPISGHTALYWYRQSLGQGPEFLIYFQGTGAADDSGLPNDRFFAVRPEGSVSTLKIQRTERGDSAVYLCASSWTSGSSYNEQFFGPGTRLTVL.

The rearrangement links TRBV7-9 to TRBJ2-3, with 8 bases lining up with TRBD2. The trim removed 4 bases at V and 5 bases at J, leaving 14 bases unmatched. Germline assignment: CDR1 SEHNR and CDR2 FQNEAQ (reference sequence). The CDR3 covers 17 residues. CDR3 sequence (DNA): TGTGCCAGCAGCTCCTCGCGGGGCGGGAGGCAGATAGATACGCAGTATTTT. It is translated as CASSSSRGGRQIDTQYF.

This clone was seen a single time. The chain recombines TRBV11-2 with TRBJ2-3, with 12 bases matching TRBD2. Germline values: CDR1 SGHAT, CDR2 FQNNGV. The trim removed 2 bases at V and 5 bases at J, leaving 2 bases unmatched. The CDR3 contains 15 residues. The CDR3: CASSLLAGGQDTQYF. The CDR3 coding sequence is TGTGCCAGCAGCTTACTAGCGGGGGGGCAAGATACGCAGTATTTT.

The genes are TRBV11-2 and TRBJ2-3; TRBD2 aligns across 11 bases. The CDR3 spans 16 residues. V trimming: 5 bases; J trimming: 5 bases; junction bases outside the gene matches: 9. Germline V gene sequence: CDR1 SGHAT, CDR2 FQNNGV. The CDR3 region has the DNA TGTGCCAGCAGCCCACGGGCTAGCGGGGGGCGAGATACGCAGTATTTT. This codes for CASSPRASGGRDTQYF.

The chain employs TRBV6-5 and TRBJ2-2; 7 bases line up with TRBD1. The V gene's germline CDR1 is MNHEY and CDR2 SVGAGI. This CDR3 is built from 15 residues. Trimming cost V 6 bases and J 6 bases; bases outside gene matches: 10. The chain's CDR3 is CASRRVGGYAGELFF. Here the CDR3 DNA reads TGTGCCAGCAGGAGAGTAGGGGGCTATGCCGGGGAGCTGTTTTTT.

CDR3 DNA: TGTGCCAGCAGTCGCACTTTGGGGCGGCCCCAGCATTTT. Residues: CASSRTLGRPQHF. This chain uses TRBV28 with TRBJ1-5; TRBD1 might be the D (5 bases). Trimming pared 5 bases from V and 9 bases from J, leaving 14 bases between. This CDR3 is 13 amino acids long. Germline-derived CDR1 and CDR2 are MDHEN and SYDVKM.

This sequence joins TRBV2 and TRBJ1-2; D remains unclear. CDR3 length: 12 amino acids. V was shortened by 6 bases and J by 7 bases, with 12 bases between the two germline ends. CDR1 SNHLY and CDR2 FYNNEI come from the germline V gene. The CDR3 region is CASRATESGYTF. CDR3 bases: TGTGCCAGCAGAGCTACCGAGAGTGGCTACACCTTC.

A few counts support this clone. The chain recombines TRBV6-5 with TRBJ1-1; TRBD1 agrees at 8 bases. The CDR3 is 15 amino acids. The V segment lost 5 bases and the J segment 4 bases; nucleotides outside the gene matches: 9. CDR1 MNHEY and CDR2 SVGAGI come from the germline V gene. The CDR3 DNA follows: TGTGCCAGCAGTCAGGGGGCGTCGTCGGTCACTGAAGCTTTCTTT. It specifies CASSQGASSVTEAFF.

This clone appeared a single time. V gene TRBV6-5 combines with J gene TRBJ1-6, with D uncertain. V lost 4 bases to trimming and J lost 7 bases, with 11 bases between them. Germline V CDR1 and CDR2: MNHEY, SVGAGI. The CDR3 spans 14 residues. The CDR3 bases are TGTGCCAGCAGTTGGAATGCGGGGAATTCACCCCTCCACTTT. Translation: CASSWNAGNSPLHF.

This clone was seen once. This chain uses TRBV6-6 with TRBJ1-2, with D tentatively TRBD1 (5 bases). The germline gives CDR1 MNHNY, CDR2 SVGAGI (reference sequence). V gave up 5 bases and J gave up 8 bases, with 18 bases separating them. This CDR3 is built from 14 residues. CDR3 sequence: CASSPPMGGYGYTF. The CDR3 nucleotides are TGTGCCAGCAGTCCCCCGATGGGGGGTTACGGCTACACCTTC.

CDR3 nucleotides: TGTGCCAGCAACGGACAGGGTACGGGCGGGGAGCTGTTTTTT. Translation: CASNGQGTGGELFF. J is TRBJ2-2 and V is TRBV7-9; the match to TRBD1 covers 8 bases. CDR1 is SEHNR, CDR2 FQNEAQ, per germline (reference sequence). The length of the CDR3 is 14 residues. The V segment lost 7 bases and the J segment 7 bases; nucleotides outside the gene matches: 8.

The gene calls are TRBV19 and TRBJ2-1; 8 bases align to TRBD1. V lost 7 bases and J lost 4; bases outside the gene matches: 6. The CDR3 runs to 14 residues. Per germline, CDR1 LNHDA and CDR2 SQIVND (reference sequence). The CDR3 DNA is TGTGCCAGTACCGACAGGGGCCTATACAATGAGCAGTTCTTC. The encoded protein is CASTDRGLYNEQFF. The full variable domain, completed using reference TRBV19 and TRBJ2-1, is DGGITQSPKYLFRKEGQNVTLSCEQNLNHDAMYWYRQDPGQGLRLIYYSQIVNDFQKGDIAEGYSVSREKKESFPLTVTSAQKNPTAFYLCASTDRGLYNEQFFGPGTRLTVL.

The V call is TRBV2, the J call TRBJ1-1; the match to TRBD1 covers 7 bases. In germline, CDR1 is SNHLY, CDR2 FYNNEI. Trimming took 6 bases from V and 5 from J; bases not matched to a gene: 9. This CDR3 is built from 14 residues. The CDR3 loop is CASRDSRGATEAFF. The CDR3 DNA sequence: TGTGCCAGCAGGGACTCCAGGGGGGCGACTGAAGCTTTCTTT. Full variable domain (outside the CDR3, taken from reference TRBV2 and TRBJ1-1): EPEVTQTPSHQVTQMGQEVILRCVPISNHLYFYWYRQILGQKVEFLVSFYNNEISEKSEIFDDQFSVERPDGSNFTLKIRSTKLEDSAMYFCASRDSRGATEAFFGQGTRLTVV.

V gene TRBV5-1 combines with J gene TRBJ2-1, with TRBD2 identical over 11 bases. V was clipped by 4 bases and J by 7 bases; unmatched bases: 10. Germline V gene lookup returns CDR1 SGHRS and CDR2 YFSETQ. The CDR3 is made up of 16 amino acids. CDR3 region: CASSPELAGGVNEQFF. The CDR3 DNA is TGCGCCAGCAGCCCGGAGTTAGCGGGAGGGGTGAATGAGCAGTTCTTC.

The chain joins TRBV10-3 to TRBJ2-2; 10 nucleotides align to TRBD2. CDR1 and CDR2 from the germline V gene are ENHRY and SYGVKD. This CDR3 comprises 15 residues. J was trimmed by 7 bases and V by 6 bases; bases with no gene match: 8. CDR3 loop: CAIRASGRKDGELFF. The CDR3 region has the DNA TGTGCCATCAGAGCTAGCGGGAGAAAGGACGGGGAGCTGTTTTTT.

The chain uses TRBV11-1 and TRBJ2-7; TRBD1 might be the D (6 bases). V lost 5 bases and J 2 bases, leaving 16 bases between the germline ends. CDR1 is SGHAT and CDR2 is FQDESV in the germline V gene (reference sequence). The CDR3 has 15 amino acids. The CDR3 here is CASSPRLTGTYEQYF. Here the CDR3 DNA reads TGTGCCAGCAGCCCCCGCCTGACAGGCACCTACGAGCAGTACTTC.

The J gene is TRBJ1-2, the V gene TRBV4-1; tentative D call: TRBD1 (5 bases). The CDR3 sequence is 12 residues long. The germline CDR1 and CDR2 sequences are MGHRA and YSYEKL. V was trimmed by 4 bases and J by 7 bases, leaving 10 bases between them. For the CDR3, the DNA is TGCGCCAGCAGCCTAGGGGAAGGTGGCTACACCTTC. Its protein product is CASSLGEGGYTF.

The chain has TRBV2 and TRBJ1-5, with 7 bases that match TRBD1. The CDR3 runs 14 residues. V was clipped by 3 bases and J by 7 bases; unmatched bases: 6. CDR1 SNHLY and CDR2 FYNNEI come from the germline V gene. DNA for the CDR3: TGTGCCAGCAGTGATGAGGCAGGGGGACAGCCCCAGCATTTT. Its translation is CASSDEAGGQPQHF. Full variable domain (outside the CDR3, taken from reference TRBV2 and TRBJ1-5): EPEVTQTPSHQVTQMGQEVILRCVPISNHLYFYWYRQILGQKVEFLVSFYNNEISEKSEIFDDQFSVERPDGSNFTLKIRSTKLEDSAMYFCASSDEAGGQPQHFGDGTRLSIL.

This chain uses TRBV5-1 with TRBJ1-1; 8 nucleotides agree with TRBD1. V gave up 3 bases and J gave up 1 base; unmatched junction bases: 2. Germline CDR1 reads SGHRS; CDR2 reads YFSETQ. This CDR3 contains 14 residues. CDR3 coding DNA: TGCGCCAGCAGCTGGGGGACAGGGAACACTGAAGCTTTCTTT. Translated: CASSWGTGNTEAFF. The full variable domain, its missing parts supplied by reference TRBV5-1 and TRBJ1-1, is KAGVTQTPRYLIKTRGQQVTLSCSPISGHRSVSWYQQTPGQGLQFLFEYFSETQRNKGNFPGRFSGRQFSNSRSEMNVSTLELGDSALYLCASSWGTGNTEAFFGQGTRLTVV.

The CDR3 protein is CASSPLSGQETQYF. As DNA, the CDR3 is TGTGCCAGCTCACCCCTGAGCGGTCAAGAGACCCAGTACTTC. The chain combines TRBV18 with TRBJ2-5, with D maybe TRBD2 (5 bases). Germline V gene lookup returns CDR1 KGHSH and CDR2 LQKENI. Between the trimmed V and J ends, which lost 3 bases and 2 bases, there was a span of 10 bases. The CDR3 covers 14 residues.

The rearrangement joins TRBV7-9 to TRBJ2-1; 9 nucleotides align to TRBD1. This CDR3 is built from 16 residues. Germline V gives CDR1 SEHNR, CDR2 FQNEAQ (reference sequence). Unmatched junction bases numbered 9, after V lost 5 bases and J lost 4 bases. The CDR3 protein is CASSAPGTGYYNEQFF. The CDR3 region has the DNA TGTGCCAGCAGCGCCCCCGGGACAGGGTATTACAATGAGCAGTTCTTC.